This T cell receptor (beta chain) is from a study of blood T cells in healthy people across ages. This CDR3 spans 15 amino acids. The germline gives CDR1 DFQATT, CDR2 SNEGSKA (reference sequence). The V gene lost 0 bases and the J gene lost 6 bases, with 17 bases spanning the gap. For the second PCR, which ran for about 7 to 11 cycles, a sample-barcoded 5' primer and a J-beta primer mix were used. TCRdb used MiXCR to reprocess the 5' RACE reads, holding one entry per CDR3 protein. The sample contains about 1.6 million distinct CDR3 sequences, approximately 32% of which appear only once. The receptor's source is a woman aged 30 to 39 in good health. This chain joins TRBV20-1 and TRBJ1-1, with D hard to call. The sample consisted of blood. In DNA, the CDR3 is TGCAGTGCTAGAGATCTAAGGGTTTCAGGCGCTGAAGCTTTCTTT. It codes for CSARDLRVSGAEAFF.